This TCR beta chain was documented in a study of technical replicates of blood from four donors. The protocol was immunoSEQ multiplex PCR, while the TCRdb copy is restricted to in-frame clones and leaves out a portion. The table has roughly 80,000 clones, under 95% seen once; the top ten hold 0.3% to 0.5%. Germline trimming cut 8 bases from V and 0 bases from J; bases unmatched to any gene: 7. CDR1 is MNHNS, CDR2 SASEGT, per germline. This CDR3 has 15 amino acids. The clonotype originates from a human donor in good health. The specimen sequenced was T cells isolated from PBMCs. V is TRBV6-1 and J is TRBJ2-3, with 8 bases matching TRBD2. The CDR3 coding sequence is TGTGCCAGCTCGGGGGGGATCTTTAGCACAGATACGCAGTATTTT. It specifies CASSGGIFSTDTQYF.